One sample yielded the 17 T cell receptor beta chains listed below, sequenced in a study of T cell clonality in common variable immunodeficiency (dated by TCRdb to the mid-2010s). Libraries were constructed by the immunoSEQ multiplex PCR assay. TCRdb took over this immuneACCESS table, retaining in-frame rearrangements with V and J assigned. Such tables are incomplete; in checked studies, under half of the missing clones stem from an unresolved V gene, and the remainder is unexplained. The sample comprises tens of thousands of clones, and every one was counted more than once. Approximately 0.94% of the sample goes to the ten largest clones. The material sequenced was peripheral blood mononuclear cells. Receptor source: a person between 18 and 75 years old in good health.

In its sample, this clone was seen many times. The CDR3 extends 3 residues past the end of the read, so its final part is completed from the germline J gene. This chain connects TRBV20-1 to TRBJ2-3; the match to TRBD2 covers 12 bases. Germline CDR1 reads DFQATT; CDR2 reads SNEGSKA (reference sequence). V was clipped by 0 bases and J by 6 bases; unmatched bases: 4. CDR3 length: 15 amino acids. CDR3 DNA (partial): TGCAGTGCTAGAGATCCCCTAGCGGGAGGGGATACG. Translating it yields CSARDPLAGGDT. The full CDR3 protein is CSARDPLAGGDTQYF.

This clone was observed at least ten times. The junction and the germline gene differ at one end; a read error may be behind it. The read finishes 3 residues shy of the CDR3 end, and the germline J gene is used to complete it. This rearrangement joins TRBV4-2 to TRBJ2-7, with TRBD1 identical over 7 bases. CDR3 length: 15 residues. The germline CDR1 and CDR2 sequences are LGHNA and YNFKEQ. This chain's CDR3 is CASSQETDRYYEQYF. The DNA read from the CDR3 is TGCGCCAGCAGCCAAGAGACGGACAGGTACTACGAG.

At least ten counts were recorded for this clone. The covered CDR3 bases are TGTGCCAGCAGCTTCCAGTCAGGTCAGCCC. Protein sequence: CASSFQSGQP. The full-length CDR3 reads as CASSFQSGQPQHF. The V gene is TRBV7-8, the J gene TRBJ1-5; no firm D call. Sequencing ends 3 residues short of the CDR3 end; the germline J gene provides the rest. The CDR3 is made up of 13 amino acids. With 3 bases removed from V and 6 bases from J, the gap between germline ends came to 9 bases. Germline V gene sequence: CDR1 SGHVS, CDR2 FQNEAQ.

This clone was observed many times. The sequenced fragment ends 3 residues before the CDR3 boundary, so the rest is inferred from the germline J gene. This chain links TRBV2 with TRBJ1-3, with D tentatively TRBD1 (6 bases). The CDR3 totals 14 residues. Trimming removed 7 bases from V and 1 base from J, with 11 bases in between. CDR1 and CDR2 (germline): SNHLY, FYNNEI. The covered CDR3 bases are TGTGCCAGCAATCTACAGGGTTCTGGAAACACC. This codes for CASNLQGSGNT. The whole CDR3 region reads CASNLQGSGNTIYF.

At least ten counts were recorded for this clone. The read stops 3 residues short of the end of the CDR3; the missing end is completed from the germline J gene. The rearrangement uses TRBV30 and TRBJ1-1; 7 nucleotides agree with TRBD1. The germline gives CDR1 GTSNPN, CDR2 SVGIG (reference sequence). J lost 1 base, V lost 4 bases, and 3 bases had no gene match. The CDR3 contains 13 residues. This chain's CDR3 is CAWTRQGNTEAFF. CDR3 bases read: TGTGCCTGGACCCGACAGGGGAACACTGAA. The complete variable domain, with remaining parts taken from reference TRBV30 and TRBJ1-1, reads SQTIHQWPATLVQPVGSPLSLECTVEGTSNPNLYWYRQAAGRGLQLLFYSVGIGQISSEVPQNLSASRPQDRQFILSSKKLLLSDSGFYLCAWTRQGNTEAFFGQGTRLTVV.

This clone showed up many times. The read terminates 3 residues before the CDR3 end, so the remaining end is supplied by the germline J gene. V usage is TRBV5-4 and J usage is TRBJ1-2; TRBD1 matches 9 bases. V trimming: 4 bases; J trimming: 0 bases; junction bases outside the gene matches: 7. The CDR3 has 16 residues. The V gene's germline CDR1 is SGHNT and CDR2 YYREEE (reference sequence). The CDR3 sequence: CASSKTGGPTNYGYTF. The part of the CDR3 DNA that was read is TGTGCCAGCAGCAAAACAGGGGGCCCTACTAACTATGGC.

This clone came up many times. The CDR3 is cut off 3 residues early in the read; its end comes from the germline J gene. This chain links TRBV3-1 (or the pseudogene TRBV3-2) with TRBJ2-7, with a possible D match to TRBD1 (7 bases). The CDR3 is made up of 15 amino acids. V was shortened by 4 bases and J by 2 bases, with 15 bases between the two germline ends. Looked up from germline, CDR1 is LGHDT and CDR2 is YNNKEL (reference sequence). CDR3 amino acids: CASSPGGSLTYEQYF. CDR3 bases read: TGTGCCAGCAGCCCAGGGGGGTCCCTTACCTACGAG.

This clone was seen ten or more times. The missing CDR3 end, 3 residues past where the read stops, is filled in from the germline J gene. The chain combines TRBV6-1 with TRBJ1-6; no reliable D call. V lost 2 bases to trimming and J lost 6 bases, with 8 bases between them. This CDR3 spans 14 amino acids. Germline V gene data show CDR1 as MNHNS and CDR2 as SASEGT. CDR3 bases read: TGTGCCAGCAGTGAAAAGGGCTCTAATTCACCC. This encodes CASSEKGSNSP. The entire CDR3 reads CASSEKGSNSPLHF.

The sample holds many counts of this clone. The read falls 3 residues short of the CDR3 end, and the missing part is taken from the germline J gene. The chain carries TRBV7-6 and TRBJ1-1, with a possible D match to TRBD1 (5 bases). Per the germline V gene, CDR1 is SGHVS and CDR2 is FNYEAQ. The V gene lost 1 base and the J gene lost 6 bases, with 15 bases spanning the gap. The length of the CDR3 is 15 residues. The covered CDR3 bases are TGTGCCAGCAGCTTAGTCCCCGGGGGGAGGGCTGAA. Residues: CASSLVPGGRAE. The full CDR3 sequence reads CASSLVPGGRAEAFF.

In its sample, this clone was seen many times. The read ends 3 residues early relative to the CDR3; the germline J gene fills the gap. This sequence joins TRBV6-2 or TRBV6-3 and TRBJ1-2, with a possible D match to TRBD1 (5 bases). The CDR3 has 13 residues. V dropped 6 bases and J dropped 6 bases, with 14 bases sitting between them. Per the germline V gene, CDR1 is MNHEY and CDR2 is SVGEGT. CDR3 loop: CASSGLGGNGYTF. The CDR3 DNA, read in part, is TGTGCCAGCAGCGGTCTGGGGGGAAATGGC.

This clone was detected many times. The CDR3 end lies 3 residues beyond the end of the read and is filled in from the germline J gene. The rearrangement joins TRBV4-1 to TRBJ2-1; 10 bases are a match to TRBD1. Trimming removed 0 bases from V and 6 bases from J; junction bases left unmatched: 2. Germline-derived CDR1 and CDR2 are MGHRA and YSYEKL. This CDR3 region has 15 residues. This chain's CDR3 is CASSQDRTGGNEQFF. The sequenced part of the CDR3 DNA is TGCGCCAGCAGCCAAGATAGGACAGGGGGCAATGAG.

The table lists this clone with many counts. Coverage ceases 3 residues before the CDR3 finishes, and the germline J gene fills in the end. The chain is built from TRBV29-1 and TRBJ2-7; TRBD1 matches 11 bases. V lost 6 bases, J lost 3 bases, and 13 bases stayed unmatched. The CDR3 loop spans 16 amino acids. CDR1 SQVTM and CDR2 ANQGSEA come from the germline V gene. Partial CDR3 DNA: TGCAGCGTGGTCCCTTTCCCGGGACAGGGGGGCTACGAG. It translates to CSVVPFPGQGGYE. The whole CDR3 protein is CSVVPFPGQGGYEQYF.

This clone was recorded many times. The CDR3 is cut off 3 residues early in the read; its end comes from the germline J gene. The rearrangement uses TRBV9 and TRBJ2-1; TRBD1 agrees at 12 bases. The CDR3 spans 17 residues. CDR1 and CDR2 from the germline V gene are SGDLS and YYNGEE. Trimming at V came to 4 bases and at J to 9 bases, leaving 14 bases not matched to a gene. The CDR3 sequence: CASSPRTRDRGHGEQFF. CDR3 DNA (partial): TGTGCCAGCAGCCCCCGAACCCGGGACAGGGGGCATGGTGAG.

At least ten counts were recorded for this clone. The CDR3 end lies 3 residues beyond the end of the read and is filled in from the germline J gene. V and J are TRBV7-6 and TRBJ1-2; tentative D call: TRBD1 (5 bases). Trimming removed 4 bases at V and 5 bases at J, with 8 bases between. Per the germline V gene, CDR1 is SGHVS and CDR2 is FNYEAQ. CDR3 size: 12 residues. The sequenced CDR3 bases are TGTGCCAGCAGCTCGACAGTTTATGGC. Protein product: CASSSTVYG. The full-length CDR3 reads as CASSSTVYGYTF.

This clone was detected many times. From the germline J gene comes the end of the CDR3, since the read stops 3 residues before it. This chain uses TRBV2 with TRBJ1-5; no definite D call. Trimming removed 6 bases from V and 3 bases from J, with 6 bases in between. In germline, CDR1 is SNHLY, CDR2 FYNNEI. The CDR3 contains 12 residues. CDR3 DNA (partial): TGTGCCAGCAGGGCTCCCAATCAGCCC. Translation gives CASRAPNQP. The entire CDR3 protein is CASRAPNQPQHF.

This clone was recorded a few times. The CDR3 end falls 3 residues outside the read, so it is completed with the germline J gene. This sequence joins TRBV19 and TRBJ1-2; D unresolved. This CDR3 comprises 14 residues. V was pared by 5 bases and J by 0 bases, with 10 bases between. Germline values: CDR1 LNHDA, CDR2 SQIVND (reference sequence). CDR3 in amino acids: CASSPWTANYGYTF. Partial CDR3 DNA: TGTGCCAGTAGTCCCTGGACTGCTAACTATGGC.

This clone was seen repeatedly, ten times or more. The CDR3 loop reads CASSELRTANSPLHF. The part of the CDR3 DNA that was read is TGTGCCAGCAGTGAATTGAGGACAGCCAATTCACCC. The chain uses TRBV6-1 and TRBJ1-6, with a weak D call TRBD1 (6 bases). The read finishes 3 residues shy of the CDR3 end, and the germline J gene is used to complete it. CDR1 MNHNS and CDR2 SASEGT come from the germline V gene. The CDR3 has 15 residues. Trimming cost V 2 bases and J 7 bases, with 12 bases left between them.